The rows below give T cell receptor beta chains drawn from one sample of a study of PD-1 blockade in mismatch repair-deficient tumors. The table came from immunoSEQ multiplex PCR; TCRdb's copy has only in-frame clones and leaves some out. The repertoire holds about 110,000 clones, with 70% to 80% as singletons. The sample in question was peripheral blood, obtained about 13 months after starting pembrolizumab. The receptor source for this set is an adult with mismatch repair-deficient cancer. CDR3s include the opening cysteine and the closing phenylalanine or tryptophan. Each record gives: J gene, D gene, V gene, clone size, CDR3 protein, CDR3 DNA. A D gene is named only where the DNA matches it firmly. Some rows mark clone size as missing; the rest say once, few, many or name a class of expanded clone.

J gene: TRBJ2-1
D gene: .
V gene: TRBV7-3
clone size: .
CDR3 protein: CASSPGPSSYNEQFF
CDR3 DNA: TGTGCCAGCAGCCCGGGACCGAGCTCCTACAATGAGCAGTTCTTC

J gene: TRBJ2-6
D gene: .
V gene: TRBV6-1
clone size: .
CDR3 protein: CASSDVFVVGGSGANVLTF
CDR3 DNA: TGTGCCAGCAGTGATGTATTCGTTGTTGGCGGCTCTGGGGCCAACGTCCTGACTTTC

J gene: TRBJ1-2
D gene: TRBD1
V gene: TRBV18
clone size: .
CDR3 protein: CASSPDRGYGYTF
CDR3 DNA: TGTGCCAGCTCGCCTGACAGGGGCTATGGCTACACCTTC

J gene: TRBJ1-1
D gene: .
V gene: TRBV11-2
clone size: .
CDR3 protein: CASSFRTAEAFF
CDR3 DNA: TGTGCCAGCAGCTTCAGGACAGCGGAAGCTTTCTTT

J gene: TRBJ2-7
D gene: TRBD1
V gene: TRBV11-3
clone size: few
CDR3 protein: CASSSRQGMSYEQYF
CDR3 DNA: TGTGCCAGCAGCTCCAGACAGGGGATGTCGTACGAGCAGTACTTC

J gene: TRBJ2-1
D gene: .
V gene: TRBV7-9
clone size: .
CDR3 protein: CASSLDVREQFF
CDR3 DNA: TGTGCCAGCAGCTTAGACGTGAGAGAGCAGTTCTTC

J gene: TRBJ2-7
D gene: .
V gene: TRBV7-2
clone size: once
CDR3 protein: CASSLGRFYEQYF
CDR3 DNA: TGTGCCAGCAGCTTAGGACGGTTCTACGAGCAGTACTTC

J gene: TRBJ1-5
D gene: .
V gene: TRBV7-9
clone size: .
CDR3 protein: CASSAPGHTNQPQHF
CDR3 DNA: TGTGCCAGCAGCGCGCCTGGGCACACCAATCAGCCCCAGCATTTT

J gene: TRBJ1-3
D gene: TRBD1
V gene: TRBV7-8
clone size: .
CDR3 protein: CASSPGTGGLGNTIYF
CDR3 DNA: TGTGCCAGCAGCCCCGGGACAGGGGGTCTCGGAAACACCATATATTTT

J gene: TRBJ2-3
D gene: TRBD2
V gene: TRBV5-6
clone size: .
CDR3 protein: CASSLTSGTITDTQYF
CDR3 DNA: TGTGCCAGCAGCTTGACTAGCGGGACGATCACAGATACGCAGTATTTT

J gene: TRBJ2-7
D gene: .
V gene: TRBV5-4
clone size: once
CDR3 protein: CASSLRREISYEQYF
CDR3 DNA: TGTGCCAGCAGCTTGAGACGGGAGATCTCCTACGAGCAGTACTTC

J gene: TRBJ2-7
D gene: .
V gene: TRBV5-8
clone size: .
CDR3 protein: CASSTDTGYGYYEQYF
CDR3 DNA: TGTGCCAGCAGCACGGACACCGGCTATGGTTACTACGAGCAGTACTTC

J gene: TRBJ2-1
D gene: TRBD2
V gene: TRBV19
clone size: .
CDR3 protein: CASRGLAGNEQFF
CDR3 DNA: TGTGCCAGTAGGGGACTAGCCGGCAATGAGCAGTTCTTC

J gene: TRBJ2-3
D gene: TRBD1
V gene: TRBV18
clone size: .
CDR3 protein: CASSSPDRTSTDTQYF
CDR3 DNA: TGTGCCAGCTCATCCCCGGACAGGACTAGCACAGATACGCAGTATTTT

J gene: TRBJ2-3
D gene: TRBD2
V gene: TRBV9
clone size: .
CDR3 protein: CASSSGLAGGTQYF
CDR3 DNA: TGTGCCAGCAGCTCCGGACTAGCGGGGGGTACGCAGTATTTT

J gene: TRBJ1-5
D gene: .
V gene: TRBV6-1
clone size: few
CDR3 protein: CASTSRWGLNQPQHF
CDR3 DNA: TGTGCCAGCACCTCAAGGTGGGGGCTCAATCAGCCCCAGCATTTT

J gene: TRBJ1-1
D gene: TRBD1
V gene: TRBV25-1
clone size: .
CDR3 protein: CASSEGDSRMNTEAFF
CDR3 DNA: TGTGCCAGCAGTGAAGGGGACAGTAGGATGAACACTGAAGCTTTCTTT

J gene: TRBJ2-7
D gene: TRBD1
V gene: TRBV5-1
clone size: .
CDR3 protein: CASRAGQGFFYEQYF
CDR3 DNA: TGCGCCAGCAGAGCGGGACAGGGATTCTTCTACGAGCAGTACTTC

J gene: TRBJ2-5
D gene: .
V gene: TRBV4-3
clone size: once
CDR3 protein: CASSQDDRAQETQYF
CDR3 DNA: TGCGCCAGCAGCCAGGACGACAGAGCTCAAGAGACCCAGTACTTC

J gene: TRBJ2-3
D gene: .
V gene: TRBV21-1
clone size: .
CDR3 protein: CASSLGLGVPGYF
CDR3 DNA: TGTGCCAGCAGCCTAGGTCTTGGGGTCCCGGGGTATTTT

J gene: TRBJ2-5
D gene: .
V gene: TRBV19
clone size: .
CDR3 protein: CASSISAFQETQYF
CDR3 DNA: TGTGCCAGTAGTATTTCCGCGTTCCAAGAGACCCAGTACTTC